This record looks at one TCR beta chain sequence and its context. The antigen remains unidentified. In germline, CDR1 is MNHNS, CDR2 SASEGT. There are 15 residues in the CDR3. After removal of 9 bases from V and 5 bases from J, the junction contained 9 bases not matched to a gene. From the 5' RACE reads, TCRdb called clonotypes with MiXCR, one entry per CDR3 protein. The sample gives 220,000 or so distinct CDR3 sequences, roughly 18% of which show up once; about 44% is in the top ten. This sample is part of a study of CD8 T cells in ankylosing spondylitis. Regarding the study as a whole: Reportedly, significant enrichment of disease-linked clones occurred in matched ankylosing spondylitis synovial fluid. What seemed typical of ankylosing spondylitis blood was a TCR beta motif built from about 8 highly homologous variants. Disease-linked clones displayed a CD8+ phenotype and appeared relatively rarely in peripheral blood.

V gene TRBV6-1 combines with J gene TRBJ2-7; 14 nucleotides align to TRBD2. What was sequenced was blood, either unsorted or a sorted T cell fraction (not recorded which). The sequence was obtained from a male donor with ankylosing spondylitis. In DNA, the CDR3 is TGTGCCAGTGGGTTAGGGACTAGCGGGAGTAACGAGCAGTACTTC. Residues: CASGLGTSGSNEQYF.